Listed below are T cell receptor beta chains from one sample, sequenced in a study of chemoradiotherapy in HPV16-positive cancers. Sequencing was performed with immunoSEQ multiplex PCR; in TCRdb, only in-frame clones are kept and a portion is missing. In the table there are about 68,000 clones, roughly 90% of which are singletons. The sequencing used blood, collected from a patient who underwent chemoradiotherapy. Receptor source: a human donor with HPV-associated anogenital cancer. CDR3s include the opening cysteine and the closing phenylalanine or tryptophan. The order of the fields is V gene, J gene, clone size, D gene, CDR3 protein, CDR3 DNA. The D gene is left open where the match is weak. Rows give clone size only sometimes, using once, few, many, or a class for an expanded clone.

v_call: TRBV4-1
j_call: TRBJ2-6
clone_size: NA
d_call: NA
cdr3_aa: CASSQGDGAAFSGANVLTF
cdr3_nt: TGCGCCAGCAGCCAAGGCGACGGGGCCGCATTCTCTGGGGCCAACGTCCTGACTTTC

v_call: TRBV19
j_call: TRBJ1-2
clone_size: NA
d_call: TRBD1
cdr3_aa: CASSITGASHYGYTF
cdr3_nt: TGTGCCAGTAGTATAACAGGGGCATCACACTATGGCTACACCTTC

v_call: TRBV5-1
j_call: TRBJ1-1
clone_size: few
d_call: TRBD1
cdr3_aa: CASSLEGQGRNTEAFF
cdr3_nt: TGCGCCAGCAGCTTGGAGGGACAGGGACGGAACACTGAAGCTTTCTTT

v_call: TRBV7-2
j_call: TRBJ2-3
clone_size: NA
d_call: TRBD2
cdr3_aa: CASTKTRAGATTDTQYF
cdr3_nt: TGTGCCAGCACAAAAACCAGGGCGGGAGCCACTACAGATACGCAGTATTTT

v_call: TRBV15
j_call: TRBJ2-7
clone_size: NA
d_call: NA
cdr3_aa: CATSRDERAGEQYF
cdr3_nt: TGTGCCACCAGCAGAGATGAGCGTGCCGGCGAGCAGTACTTC

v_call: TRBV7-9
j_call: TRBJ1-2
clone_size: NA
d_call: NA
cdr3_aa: CASSLGGYGYTF
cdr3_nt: TGTGCCAGCAGCTTAGGAGGTTATGGCTACACCTTC

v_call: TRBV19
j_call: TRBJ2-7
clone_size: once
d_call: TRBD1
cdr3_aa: CASSIGQGQVYEQYF
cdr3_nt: TGTGCCAGTAGTATCGGACAGGGTCAGGTCTACGAGCAGTACTTC

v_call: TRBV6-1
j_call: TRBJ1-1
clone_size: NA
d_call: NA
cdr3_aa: CASSGLPWTEAFF
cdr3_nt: TGTGCCAGCTCTGGACTCCCTTGGACTGAAGCTTTCTTT

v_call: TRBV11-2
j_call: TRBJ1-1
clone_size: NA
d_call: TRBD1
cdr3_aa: CASSLEFPDRDMTFF
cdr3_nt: TGTGCCAGCAGCTTAGAGTTTCCGGACAGGGACATGACTTTCTTT

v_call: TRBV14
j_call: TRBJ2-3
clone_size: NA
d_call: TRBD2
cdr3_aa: CASSQRGGVTQYF
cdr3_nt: TGTGCCAGCAGCCAGCGGGGGGGGGTCACGCAGTATTTT